This T cell receptor beta chain originates from a study of Graves' ophthalmopathy and Graves' hyperthyroidism. The authors amplified TCR beta CDR3 regions, and they did so from RNA transcripts for repertoire sequencing. HTBI primers were used in a first-round RT-PCR, which preceded a second-round multiplex PCR. TCRdb independently ran MiXCR on the multiplex PCR reads; one entry per CDR3 protein. The data contain about 590,000 distinct CDR3 sequences, about two fifths of them singletons. This clonotype was found a few times. CDR1 and CDR2 (germline): MNHEY, SVGAGI. With V trimmed by 5 bases and J by 3 bases, 8 bases remained unmatched. The CDR3 is 15 amino acids.

The receptor was isolated from an adult man with Graves' hyperthyroidism. The sequenced sample was peripheral blood or thyroid tissue (not recorded which). This chain uses TRBV6-5 with TRBJ2-7, with TRBD1 matching over 9 bases. The CDR3 loop reads CASSPQPGQGYEQYF. In nucleotides, the CDR3 is TGTGCCAGCAGTCCCCAACCGGGACAGGGCTACGAGCAGTACTTC.